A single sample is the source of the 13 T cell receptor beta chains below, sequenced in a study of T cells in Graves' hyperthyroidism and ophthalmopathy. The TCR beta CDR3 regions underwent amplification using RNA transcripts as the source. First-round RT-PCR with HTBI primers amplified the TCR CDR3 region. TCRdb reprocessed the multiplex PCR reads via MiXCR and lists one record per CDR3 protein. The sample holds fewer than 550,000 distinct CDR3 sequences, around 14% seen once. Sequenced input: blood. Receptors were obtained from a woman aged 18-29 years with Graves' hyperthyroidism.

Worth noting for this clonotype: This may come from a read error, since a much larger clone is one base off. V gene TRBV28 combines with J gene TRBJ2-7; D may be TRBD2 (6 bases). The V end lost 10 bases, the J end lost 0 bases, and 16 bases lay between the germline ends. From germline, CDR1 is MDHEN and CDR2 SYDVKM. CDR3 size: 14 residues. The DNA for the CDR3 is TGTGCCACGGGCAGCGGGCGTATCTCCTACGAGCAGTACTTC. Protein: CATGSGRISYEQYF.

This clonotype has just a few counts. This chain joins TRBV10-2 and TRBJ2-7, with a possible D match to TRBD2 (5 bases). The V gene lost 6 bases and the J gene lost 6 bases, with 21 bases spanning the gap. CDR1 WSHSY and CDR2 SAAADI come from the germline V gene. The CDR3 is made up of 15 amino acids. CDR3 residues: CASREPRGYLVEQYF. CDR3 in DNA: TGCGCCAGCAGAGAGCCACGGGGTTACCTCGTCGAGCAGTACTTC.

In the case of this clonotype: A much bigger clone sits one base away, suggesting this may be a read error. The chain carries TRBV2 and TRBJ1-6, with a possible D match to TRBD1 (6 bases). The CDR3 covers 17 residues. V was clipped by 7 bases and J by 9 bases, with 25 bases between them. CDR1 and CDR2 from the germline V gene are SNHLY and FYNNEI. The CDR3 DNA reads TGTGCCAGCAAGAGGTACCACAGGGCTTTTCGGAGTTCACCCCTCCACTTT. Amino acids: CASKRYHRAFRSSPLHF.

In DNA form, the CDR3 reads TGCGCCAGCAAGCAGGGTCCTATGAACACTGAAGCTTTCTTT. Its translation: CASKQGPMNTEAFF. The V call is TRBV4-1, the J call TRBJ1-1, with D maybe TRBD1 (5 bases). The ends were cut back, 7 bases at V and 0 bases at J, with 12 bases in the middle. Germline V gene data show CDR1 as MGHRA and CDR2 as YSYEKL. The CDR3 totals 14 residues.

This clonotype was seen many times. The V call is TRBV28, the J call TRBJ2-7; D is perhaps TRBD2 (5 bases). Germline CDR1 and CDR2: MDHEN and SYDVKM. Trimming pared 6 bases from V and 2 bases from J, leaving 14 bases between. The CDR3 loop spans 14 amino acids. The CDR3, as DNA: TGTGCCAGCAGCGCCTTGGGGAGTACCTACGAGCAGTACTTC. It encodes CASSALGSTYEQYF.

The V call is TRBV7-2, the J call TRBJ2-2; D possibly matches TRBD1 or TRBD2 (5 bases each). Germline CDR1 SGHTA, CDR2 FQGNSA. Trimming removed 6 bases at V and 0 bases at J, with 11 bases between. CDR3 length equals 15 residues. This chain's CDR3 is CASRIGTANTGELFF. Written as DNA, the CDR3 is TGTGCCAGCAGAATCGGGACGGCGAACACCGGGGAGCTGTTTTTT.

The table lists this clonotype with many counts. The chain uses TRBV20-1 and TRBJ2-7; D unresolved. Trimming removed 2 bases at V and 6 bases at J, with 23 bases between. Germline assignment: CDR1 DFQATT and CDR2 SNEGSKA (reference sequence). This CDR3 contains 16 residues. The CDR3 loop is CSARHPSDHLRREQYF. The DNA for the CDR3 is TGCAGTGCTAGACACCCATCGGACCACCTACGTCGCGAGCAGTACTTC.

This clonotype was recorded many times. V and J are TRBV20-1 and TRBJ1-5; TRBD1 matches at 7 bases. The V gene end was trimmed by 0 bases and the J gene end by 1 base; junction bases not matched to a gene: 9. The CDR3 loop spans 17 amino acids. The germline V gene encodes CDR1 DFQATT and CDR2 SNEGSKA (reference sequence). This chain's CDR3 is CSAREGRGHLSNQPQHF. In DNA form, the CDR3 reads TGCAGTGCTAGAGAGGGAAGGGGGCATCTGAGCAATCAGCCCCAGCATTTT.

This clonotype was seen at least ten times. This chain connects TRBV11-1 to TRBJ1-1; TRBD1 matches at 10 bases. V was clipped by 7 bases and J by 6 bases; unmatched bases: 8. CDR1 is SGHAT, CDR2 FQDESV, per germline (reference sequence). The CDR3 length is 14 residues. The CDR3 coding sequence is TGTGCCAGCAAAGGGACAGGGGCATTCGCTGAAGCTTTCTTT. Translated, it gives CASKGTGAFAEAFF.

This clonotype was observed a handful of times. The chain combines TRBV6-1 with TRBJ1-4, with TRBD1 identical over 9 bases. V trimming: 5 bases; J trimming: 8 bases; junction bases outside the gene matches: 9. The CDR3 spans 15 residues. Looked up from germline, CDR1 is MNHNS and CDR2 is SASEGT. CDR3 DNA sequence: TGTGCCAGCAGTACGCCGGGACAGGGTCGAGAAAAACTGTTTTTT. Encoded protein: CASSTPGQGREKLFF.

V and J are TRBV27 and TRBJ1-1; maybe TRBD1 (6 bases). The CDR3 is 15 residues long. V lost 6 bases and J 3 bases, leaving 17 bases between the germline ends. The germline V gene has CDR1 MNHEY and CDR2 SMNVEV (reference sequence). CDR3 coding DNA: TGTGCCAGCAGCCTTATACAGGGCCCGTACACTGAAGCTTTCTTT. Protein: CASSLIQGPYTEAFF.

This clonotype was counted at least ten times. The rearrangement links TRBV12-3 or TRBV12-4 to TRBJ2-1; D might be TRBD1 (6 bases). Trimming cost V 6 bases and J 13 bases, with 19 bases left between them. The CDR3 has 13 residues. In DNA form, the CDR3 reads TGTGCCAGCAGCCTACAGGGACCGCTAGGCCAGTTCTTC. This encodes CASSLQGPLGQFF.

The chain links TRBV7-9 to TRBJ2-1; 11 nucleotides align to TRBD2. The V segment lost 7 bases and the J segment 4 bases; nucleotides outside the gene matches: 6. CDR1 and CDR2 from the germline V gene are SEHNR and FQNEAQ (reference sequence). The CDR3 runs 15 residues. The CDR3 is CASNVAGGNYNEQFF. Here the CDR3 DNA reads TGTGCCAGCAACGTAGCGGGAGGGAATTACAATGAGCAGTTCTTC.